Described below is a single T cell receptor beta chain sequence and its context. Its antigen is undetermined. The data originate from a study of cytomegalovirus exposure and HLA in healthy donors. Study-wide results and limits: It was assumed in the presence/absence analyses that sequencing depth was roughly uniform across donors.

The primer mix had 60 Vbeta and 13 Jbeta primers. The method was immunoSEQ multiplex PCR; TCRdb's version includes in-frame clones alone and lacks a portion of them. Among about 87,000 clones listed, around 68% were seen once. Germline loops: CDR1 SQVTM, CDR2 ANQGSEA. The trim removed 4 bases at V and 4 bases at J, leaving 7 bases unmatched. This CDR3 has 15 residues. The J gene is TRBJ2-3, the V gene TRBV29-1; TRBD2 matches 11 bases. The sequencing sample was made of PBMCs. The receptor was isolated from a man aged 30 to 39 in good health and CMV-seropositive. CDR3 nucleotide sequence: TGCAGCGTTGTTAGCGGGGGGGCCGGGGCAGATACGCAGTATTTT. Translated: CSVVSGGAGADTQYF.